This TCR beta chain appears in the sequencing data of a study of shared clonotypes between healthy human individuals. About the study: Donors consisted of two women and three men between 18 and 49.

The method was immunoSEQ multiplex PCR; TCRdb's version includes in-frame clones alone and lacks a portion of them. This sample yields around 1.9 million clones, of which 90% to 95% are seen a single time; roughly 1.7% belongs to the top ten. CD8 cells classed as naive were CD45RO-negative and positively selected for CCR7, excluding terminally differentiated effector memory CD45RA+ cells. This TCR was sampled from a man aged 18-30 years in good health. Some clones in this sample may be carry-over from other donors' samples. The sequencing sample was made of naive CD8+ T cells from PBMCs.

The CDR3 DNA follows: TGTGCCAGCACCCCGCAGGTGCGAGGGGAAGCTTTCTTT. This encodes CASTPQVRGEAFF. The chain employs TRBV19 and TRBJ1-1, with D unclear. The CDR3 consists of 13 residues. Germline CDR1 and CDR2: LNHDA and SQIVND (reference sequence). V was shortened by 9 bases and J by 8 bases, with 19 bases between the two germline ends. The full variable domain, completed using reference TRBV19 and TRBJ1-1, is DGGITQSPKYLFRKEGQNVTLSCEQNLNHDAMYWYRQDPGQGLRLIYYSQIVNDFQKGDIAEGYSVSREKKESFPLTVTSAQKNPTAFYLCASTPQVRGEAFFGQGTRLTVV.